The clone carrying this T cell receptor (beta chain) came up many times. What it binds is not known. This sample was included in a study of T-cell reconstitution after alpha-beta-depleted transplantation in children. During its preparation, the TCRbeta library received unique molecular identifiers. Via MiXCR, TCRdb re-called the PCR reads, giving one row per CDR3 protein. The data show about 290,000 distinct CDR3 sequences, about 9.5% seen once. Study-wide results and limits: At day 60, the high TCRbeta diversity found in some patients originated from recipient T cells and thymic progenitors that had survived. T-cell numbers and diversity one year post-transplant derived largely from freshly generated T cells.

CDR3 length: 17 amino acids. From germline, CDR1 is SGHRS and CDR2 YFSETQ. Trimming stripped 2 bases from V and 0 bases from J, with 12 bases between. The sequence was collected from a boy under two years old with acute myeloid leukemia, due to receive a stem cell transplant. This chain uses TRBV5-1 with TRBJ2-6; D tentatively reads TRBD1 or TRBD2 (5 bases each). The sample was PBMCs, taken before TCRalphabeta/CD19-depleted stem cell transplant. CDR3 loop: CASSFGAALSGANVLTF. In nucleotides, the CDR3 is TGCGCCAGCAGCTTCGGGGCAGCGCTCTCTGGGGCCAACGTCCTGACTTTC.